This is a list of T cell receptor beta chains from one sample in a study of OX40 agonist ivuxolimab in advanced cancers. Profiling relied on immunoSEQ multiplex PCR, and the TCRdb table lists in-frame clones only, not all of them. Among roughly 80,000 clones, around 91% were seen once, and the ten largest hold less than 2%. This specimen was CD4+ or CD8+ T cells sorted from blood, taken in a trial of the OX40 agonist ivuxolimab. The source of these receptors is an adult with an advanced solid tumor such as melanoma, head and neck, liver or kidney cancer. Each CDR3 is given with its conserved first and last residue. Fields, in order: D gene, V gene, clone size, J gene, CDR3 protein, CDR3 DNA. The D gene is left open where the match is weak. Clone size, where shown, is once, few, many, or a class for clones that have expanded.

>TRBD1|TRBV19|-|TRBJ2-5
CASSPGTAYQETQYF
TGTGCCAGTAGTCCCGGGACAGCGTACCAAGAGACCCAGTACTTC
>TRBD2|TRBV28|-|TRBJ2-3
CASSSPASGRTDTQYF
TGTGCCAGCAGTTCCCCGGCTAGCGGGAGAACAGATACGCAGTATTTT
>-|TRBV4-3|-|TRBJ2-1
CASSQDRLRNEQFF
TGCGCCAGCAGCCAAGATCGACTCCGCAATGAGCAGTTCTTC
>-|TRBV30|-|TRBJ1-1
CAWSLVGGRTEAFF
TGTGCCTGGAGTCTAGTGGGGGGGCGAACTGAAGCTTTCTTT
>TRBD1|TRBV19|-|TRBJ2-7
CASSGIFGQGYEQYF
TGTGCCAGTAGTGGGATATTTGGACAGGGGTACGAGCAGTACTTC
>-|TRBV28|-|TRBJ2-3
CASSWQGPDTQYF
TGTGCCAGCAGTTGGCAGGGGCCAGATACGCAGTATTTT
>-|TRBV6-6|-|TRBJ2-5
CASSTLGETQYF
TGTGCCAGCAGTACCTTAGGGGAGACCCAGTACTTC
>TRBD1|TRBV5-6|-|TRBJ2-6
CASSFRDRGRIQGANVLTF
TGTGCCAGCAGCTTCCGGGACAGGGGGCGAATACAGGGGGCCAACGTCCTGACTTTC
>-|TRBV6-6|-|TRBJ2-7
CASSYWRGYEQYF
TGTGCCAGCAGTTACTGGAGGGGCTACGAGCAGTACTTC
>TRBD1|TRBV6-6|-|TRBJ1-4
CASSLGQGAGKLFF
TGTGCCAGCAGCCTGGGACAGGGGGCGGGAAAACTGTTTTTT
>TRBD2|TRBV5-1|-|TRBJ2-5
CASSLGTRVKETQYF
TGCGCCAGCAGCCTCGGGACTAGGGTCAAAGAGACCCAGTACTTC
>-|TRBV6-1|-|TRBJ1-1
CASRFGVSGTEAFF
TGTGCCAGCAGGTTCGGGGTGAGTGGCACTGAAGCTTTCTTT
>-|TRBV5-1|once|TRBJ2-3
CASSLALDSFSTDTQYF
TGCGCCAGCAGCTTGGCCCTTGACAGCTTTAGCACAGATACGCAGTATTTT
>TRBD1|TRBV18|-|TRBJ1-1
CASSLEGQGLEAFF
TGTGCCAGCTCACTGGAGGGACAGGGGTTGGAAGCTTTCTTT
>TRBD1|TRBV30|once|TRBJ1-1
CAFRDRQTQKGAFF
TGTGCCTTCCGGGACAGACAGACCCAGAAAGGGGCTTTCTTT
>-|TRBV5-4|-|TRBJ2-3
CASSFGSISGDTQYF
TGTGCCAGCAGCTTTGGATCAATCAGCGGAGATACGCAGTATTTT
>-|TRBV5-1|-|TRBJ2-5
CASSLGRVEETQYF
TGCGCCAGCAGCTTGGGGCGGGTTGAAGAGACCCAGTACTTC
>-|TRBV11-1|-|TRBJ2-3
CASSFSGRTTDTQYF
TGTGCCAGCAGCTTCTCCGGCAGAACCACAGATACGCAGTATTTT
>TRBD1|TRBV6-5|-|TRBJ1-1
CASRHRGVSTEAFF
TGTGCCAGCAGGCACAGGGGCGTGAGTACTGAAGCTTTCTTT
>-|TRBV10-1|few|TRBJ2-3
CASSFAGSDTQYF
TGCGCCAGCAGTTTCGCAGGTTCAGATACGCAGTATTTT
>TRBD1|TRBV27|-|TRBJ1-2
CASSYRQGNGGYTF
TGTGCCAGCAGTTACCGACAGGGGAACGGAGGCTACACCTTC
>TRBD1|TRBV5-1|-|TRBJ2-7
CASSLVGTGMVGEQYF
TGCGCCAGCAGCTTGGTGGGGACAGGGATGGTCGGCGAGCAGTACTTC
>-|TRBV7-9|-|TRBJ1-2
CASSPSRSVGGYGYTF
TGTGCCAGCAGCCCTAGCCGATCGGTTGGGGGCTATGGCTACACCTTC
>TRBD1|TRBV7-2|-|TRBJ1-4
CASSLAPTSGTATNEKLFF
TGTGCCAGCAGCTTAGCCCCAACCTCCGGGACAGCAACTAATGAAAAACTGTTTTTT
>TRBD2|TRBV11-3|-|TRBJ2-7
CASSLGASGRFRHEQYF
TGTGCCAGCAGCTTAGGGGCTAGCGGGAGATTTCGGCACGAGCAGTACTTC
>TRBD2|TRBV7-2|-|TRBJ2-3
CASSLAGGGVISRDTQYF
TGTGCCAGCAGCTTAGCGGGCGGGGGGGTTATCTCGAGGGATACGCAGTATTTT
>-|TRBV7-3|-|TRBJ2-3
CASSLTGEVDTQYF
TGTGCCAGCAGCCTTACAGGGGAGGTGGATACGCAGTATTTT
>TRBD1|TRBV4-2|-|TRBJ2-7
CASSQGVPGTVSYEQYF
TGTGCCAGCAGCCAAGGCGTACCCGGGACAGTTTCCTACGAGCAGTACTTC
>TRBD1|TRBV6-1|once|TRBJ2-7
CASSVLTGGSYEQYF
TGTGCCAGCAGTGTACTGACAGGGGGCTCCTACGAGCAGTACTTC
>-|TRBV30|-|TRBJ2-5
CAWSEVRTQYF
TGTGCCTGGAGTGAAGTGCGGACCCAGTACTTC
>TRBD2|TRBV7-3|-|TRBJ2-5
CASSPLAGGPETQYF
TGTGCCAGCAGCCCACTAGCGGGGGGGCCGGAGACCCAGTACTTC
>-|TRBV7-3|once|TRBJ1-1
CASSLNQNAEAFF
TGTGCCAGCAGCTTAAACCAGAACGCTGAAGCTTTCTTT
>-|TRBV9|once|TRBJ1-4
CASSVGASGEKLFF
TGTGCCAGCAGCGTAGGGGCCTCAGGAGAAAAACTGTTTTTT
>-|TRBV28|-|TRBJ1-2
CASSLVGRSNYGYTF
TGTGCCAGCAGTTTAGTTGGCAGATCCAACTATGGCTACACCTTC
>-|TRBV7-9|few|TRBJ1-2
CASSLSASLYGYTF
TGTGCCAGCAGCTTAAGTGCCAGCCTCTATGGCTACACCTTC
>-|TRBV5-1|-|TRBJ2-6
CASSAVLDPGANVLTF
TGCGCCAGCAGCGCCGTTCTAGACCCTGGGGCCAACGTCCTGACTTTC
>-|TRBV19|-|TRBJ1-2
CASSSVIRDGYTF
TGTGCCAGTAGTAGCGTGATAAGGGATGGCTACACCTTC
>-|TRBV4-2|-|TRBJ2-2
CASSPPGTPPGELFF
TGTGCCAGCAGCCCCCCGGGGACCCCGCCCGGGGAGCTGTTTTTT
>-|TRBV11-2|once|TRBJ2-2
CASSPMVSPNTGELFF
TGTGCCAGCAGCCCAATGGTCAGTCCGAACACCGGGGAGCTGTTTTTT
>-|TRBV29-1|few|TRBJ2-3
CSVTDISDTQYF
TGCAGCGTTACGGACATTTCGGATACGCAGTATTTT
>TRBD1|TRBV19|-|TRBJ1-5
CASTPTWTGDQPQHF
TGTGCCAGTACCCCGACCTGGACAGGCGATCAGCCCCAGCATTTT
>-|TRBV7-2|-|TRBJ2-7
CASSLAHRPAYEQYF
TGTGCCAGCAGCTTAGCCCACAGACCTGCCTACGAGCAGTACTTC
>-|TRBV28|-|TRBJ1-5
CASSFQALGPQHF
TGTGCCAGCAGTTTCCAAGCCCTTGGGCCCCAGCATTTT
>-|TRBV9|-|TRBJ2-7
CASGGLAVYEQYF
TGTGCCAGCGGGGGGCTAGCGGTATACGAGCAGTACTTC
>TRBD2|TRBV19|-|TRBJ2-7
CASSLGLAGGSGEQYF
TGTGCCAGTAGTCTGGGACTAGCGGGAGGATCGGGTGAGCAGTACTTC
>-|TRBV28|-|TRBJ2-2
CASSLNTGGPGELFF
TGTGCCAGCAGTTTAAACACTGGTGGGCCCGGGGAGCTGTTTTTT
>-|TRBV7-2|once|TRBJ2-3
CASSLGGPQDTQYF
TGTGCCAGCAGCTTAGGCGGCCCCCAAGATACGCAGTATTTT
>-|TRBV12-5|once|TRBJ1-5
CASGLVPGKTDQPQHF
TGTGCTAGTGGTTTGGTTCCAGGGAAAACCGATCAGCCCCAGCATTTT
>-|TRBV7-2|-|TRBJ1-1
CASVEGSWGTEAFF
TGTGCCAGCGTCGAGGGGTCCTGGGGGACTGAAGCTTTCTTT